The rows below give T cell receptor beta chains drawn from one sample of a study of tumor and adjacent non-tumor tissue in lung cancer. TCRdb itself ran the multiplex PCR reads through MiXCR, one entry per CDR3 protein. The sample holds 60,000 to 85,000 distinct CDR3 sequences, 76% seen once. Sequenced sample: distant non-tumor lung tissue. The origin of the receptors is a man aged 60 to 69 with non-small cell lung cancer. The CDR3 runs from the conserved cysteine through the conserved F or W. Fields, in order: CDR3 DNA, CDR3 protein, D gene, clone size, V gene, J gene. A D gene is named only where the DNA matches it firmly. Clone sizes are given selectively: once, few, many, or a class where the clone is expanded.

TGTGCCAGCCTTAGGGCGGGAGTGTTCAATGAGCAGTTCTTC	CASLRAGVFNEQFF	TRBD2	many	TRBV5-4	TRBJ2-1
TGCAGCAATGAAACAGGTGTACAAGAGACCCAGTATTTC	CSNETGVQETQYF	-	-	TRBV29-1	TRBJ2-5
TGTGCCTGGAGTACGGGGACAGGGAACAATCAGCCCCAGCACTTT	CAWSTGTGNNQPQHF	TRBD1	-	TRBV30	TRBJ1-5
TGTACCAGCAGCCATGAGCGGGTCTCCTACAATGAGCAATTCTTC	CTSSHERVSYNEQFF	-	-	TRBV4-2	TRBJ2-1
TGTGCCAGCACCTTGAGGCAGGGGAATGGATCATCCTTCCACTTT	CASTLRQGNGSSFHF	-	-	TRBV5-6	TRBJ1-6
TGTGCCAGCAGTATCGGTGCCGGGGAGCTGTTTTTC	CASSIGAGELFF	-	once	TRBV6-5	TRBJ2-2
TGTGCCAGCAGTTACGTGGGAAACCACGAACAGTACTTC	CASSYVGNHEQYF	-	few	TRBV6-5	TRBJ2-7
TGTGCAAGTAGCTTAGGGCACTCAACGGGACTGGAGTTCTTC	CASSLGHSTGLEFF	-	-	TRBV11-2	TRBJ2-1
TGCGCCAGCAGACAATCCCCCATTGGAGCGGCTGACTATAATGAGCAATTCTTC	CASRQSPIGAADYNEQFF	-	once	TRBV4-1	TRBJ2-1
TGTGCCAGCGGCTTAAAAAGCGGGAGGGCCCTGGAGACCCAGTACTTC	CASGLKSGRALETQYF	TRBD2	-	TRBV7-9	TRBJ2-5
TGTGCCAGCAGCCTTGGGGGTCAAAAACTGTTTTTT	CASSLGGQKLFF	-	many	TRBV7-9	TRBJ1-4
TGTGCCAGAAGTTTTCCGACTATCGCCGCCTACGAGCAGCACTTC	CARSFPTIAAYEQHF	-	-	TRBV28	TRBJ2-7
TGTGCCGGCAGCCAAGATATGGGGGCTTCGCGGATCGATCAGTACTTC	CAGSQDMGASRIDQYF	-	-	TRBV14	TRBJ2-7
TGCGCCAGCAGCCAGGGGTTAGAGCAAGAGACCCAGTACTTC	CASSQGLEQETQYF	-	many	TRBV4-1	TRBJ2-5
TGTGCCAGCAGCGCGGTGAACACTGAAGCTTTCTTT	CASSAVNTEAFF	-	-	TRBV9	TRBJ1-1
TGCAGCATTGAAGAGTCGACTAGGTCCATCAATGAGCAGTTCTTC	CSIEESTRSINEQFF	-	once	TRBV29-1	TRBJ2-1
TGCAGCGTTGAAGTTGGGGGGACGACATATACGCATTATTTT	CSVEVGGTTYTHYF	-	-	TRBV29-1	TRBJ2-3
TGCAGCCGGGCTCGGACTAGCACTGGGGAGACCCAGTACTTC	CSRARTSTGETQYF	TRBD2	-	TRBV29-1	TRBJ2-5
TGTGCCAGCAGCTTAGATGGGAGAGGGCGATACGAGCAGTACTTC	CASSLDGRGRYEQYF	-	-	TRBV11-2	TRBJ2-7
TGTGCCTGCTCCGCCGGACCATCCAACTACGAGCAGTACTTC	CACSAGPSNYEQYF	-	-	TRBV30	TRBJ2-7
TGTGCCAGCATCCACTGGGATTCACCCCTCCACTTT	CASIHWDSPLHF	-	-	TRBV5-5	TRBJ1-6
TGTGCCAGCAGCCCTACCTTTGGAAACACCATATATTTT	CASSPTFGNTIYF	-	few	TRBV11-2	TRBJ1-3
TGTGCCTGCAGTCCTATCGAGCGGGAGCCGGGAGATACTCAGCATTTT	CACSPIEREPGDTQHF	-	once	TRBV5-4	TRBJ1-5
TGTGCCAGCAGCCAAGACCCCCAGGAGGGTGACACTGAAGCTTCCTTT	CASSQDPQEGDTEASF	-	-	TRBV14	TRBJ1-1
TGTGACAGCAGACCAAACAGAAATCAGCCCCAACATTTT	CDSRPNRNQPQHF	-	-	TRBV6-6	TRBJ1-5
TGTGCAAGCAGCTTTTTCGGAGGGGCCCATCGCCATGGCTACACCTTC	CASSFFGGAHRHGYTF	-	-	TRBV5-6	TRBJ1-2
TGTGCCAGCACCACACTAACGGTAAACACCGGGGAGCTGTTTTTT	CASTTLTVNTGELFF	-	-	TRBV6-5	TRBJ2-2
TGTACCAGCAGTTTTTTTGGGGGCTCCTACGAGCAGTACTTC	CTSSFFGGSYEQYF	-	-	TRBV12-3/TRBV12-4	TRBJ2-7
TGTGTCACCGTGCTAGCGGCCCCCAACGGGGATACGCAGTATTTT	CVTVLAAPNGDTQYF	TRBD2	once	TRBV28	TRBJ2-3
TGTGCAAGCAGTTACAATATACGTGGGAGTTTCCCCCCTGGGCAGTTCTTC	CASSYNIRGSFPPGQFF	-	few	TRBV6-2/TRBV6-3	TRBJ2-1
TGTGCAACCCCAGTCGGGGCCTCCTCTGGGGCCAACGTCCTGACTTTC	CATPVGASSGANVLTF	-	many	TRBV7-9	TRBJ2-6
TGCGCCAACAGCTTGGGCGGGAGCCCAAATACGCAGTATTTT	CANSLGGSPNTQYF	TRBD2	-	TRBV5-1	TRBJ2-3
TGTGCCAGCAGTACCAACCCCGGGACGGAGAAAGAGACCCAGTACTTC	CASSTNPGTEKETQYF	-	-	TRBV9	TRBJ2-5
TGTGCCAGTAGTATAGGAGGGTCCCGCAGTCAGCCCCAGCATTTT	CASSIGGSRSQPQHF	-	few	TRBV19	TRBJ1-5
TGCGGCGTTGAAGGATGCAGGCTAAGTGTAACTAATGAAAAACTGTTTTTT	CGVEGCRLSVTNEKLFF	-	-	TRBV29-1	TRBJ1-4
TGTGCCAGCAGCCTTGGACATGGCGGCGAGCAGTTCTTC	CASSLGHGGEQFF	-	-	TRBV12-3/TRBV12-4	TRBJ2-1
TGTGCCAGCAGTCCTCTAGAGACCAAAAATGGCTACATCTTC	CASSPLETKNGYIF	-	-	TRBV28	TRBJ1-2
TGCGCCAGCAGTGAGTGGGATATAGCGTTCAAAAGCTCCTACGATCAGTACTTC	CASSEWDIAFKSSYDQYF	-	-	TRBV10-2	TRBJ2-7
TGCAGTACTCAGTACGAAACGAATCAGCCCCAGCATTTT	CSTQYETNQPQHF	-	-	TRBV20-1	TRBJ1-5
TGTGTTAGCAGACCATGGGGGGAAAGCCGGGAGGCCCCCCTCGAGCAGTACTTC	CVSRPWGESREAPLEQYF	TRBD2	-	TRBV6-2/TRBV6-3	TRBJ2-7
TGTGCCAGCTCACAGGACAGCGTTGAAGCTTTCTTT	CASSQDSVEAFF	-	-	TRBV18	TRBJ1-1
TGTGCAAGCAGCTTGATGGCTAGCGAGGAGACCCAGTACTTC	CASSLMASEETQYF	-	once	TRBV5-5	TRBJ2-5
TGCGCCAGCAGTGAGTGGGATAAAGCGGTCAAAAGCCCCTACGAGCAGTACTTC	CASSEWDKAVKSPYEQYF	-	once	TRBV10-2	TRBJ2-7
TGTGCCAGCACTTTAGGACAGGCAGCTGACTATGACTACACCTTC	CASTLGQAADYDYTF	TRBD1	-	TRBV6-5	TRBJ1-2
TGCAGTGTTGAGGGCACCGGGACACTGAGCTGGTATAGCAATCAGTCCCAGCATTTT	CSVEGTGTLSWYSNQSQHF	-	-	TRBV20-1	TRBJ1-5
TGTGCCAGCAGATCGGGACAATCACCCCTCCACTTT	CASRSGQSPLHF	-	many	TRBV28	TRBJ1-6
TGTGCCACCTCAAACCAATTAGTGGGGAAAGAGACCCAGTACTTC	CATSNQLVGKETQYF	-	-	TRBV15	TRBJ2-5
TGTGCCACCAGTGATTTATCGAATGGTGATGAGCAGTTCTTC	CATSDLSNGDEQFF	-	few	TRBV24-1	TRBJ2-1